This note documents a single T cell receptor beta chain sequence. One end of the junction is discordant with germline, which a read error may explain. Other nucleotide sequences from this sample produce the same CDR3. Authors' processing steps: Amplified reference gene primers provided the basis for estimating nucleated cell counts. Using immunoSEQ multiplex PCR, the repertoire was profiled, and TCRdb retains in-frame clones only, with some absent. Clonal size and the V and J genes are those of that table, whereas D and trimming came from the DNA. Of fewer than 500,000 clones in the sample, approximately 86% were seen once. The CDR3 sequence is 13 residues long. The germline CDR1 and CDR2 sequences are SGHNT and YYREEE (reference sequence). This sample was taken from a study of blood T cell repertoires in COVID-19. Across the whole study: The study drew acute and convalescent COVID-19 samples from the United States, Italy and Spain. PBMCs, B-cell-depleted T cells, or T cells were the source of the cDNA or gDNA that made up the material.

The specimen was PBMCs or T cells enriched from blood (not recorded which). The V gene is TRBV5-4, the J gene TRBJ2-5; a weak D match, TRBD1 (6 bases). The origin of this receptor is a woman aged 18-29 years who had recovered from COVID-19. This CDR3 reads CASSPGQQETQYF. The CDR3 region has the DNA TGTGCCAGCAGCCCGGGACAACAAGAGACCCAATACTTC. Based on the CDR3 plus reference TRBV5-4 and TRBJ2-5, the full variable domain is ETGVTQSPTHLIKTRGQQVTLRCSSQSGHNTVSWYQQALGQGPQFIFQYYREEENGRGNFPPRFSGLQFPNYSSELNVNALELDDSALYLCASSPGQQETQYFGPGTRLLVL.